These 26 T cell receptor beta chains originate from one sample sequenced in a study of CD8 T cells in Susac syndrome. Reverse transcription used roughly 0.45 to 1 ug RNA and random hexamers. TCRdb re-called the immunoSEQ multiplex PCR reads with MiXCR, one entry per CDR3 protein. The sample records about 90,000 distinct CDR3 sequences, approximately 96% being singletons. Sequenced input: CD8+ T cells from PBMCs. Receptors were obtained from a human donor with Susac syndrome.

V and J are TRBV28 and TRBJ2-7; D unclear. Per germline, CDR1 MDHEN and CDR2 SYDVKM. V gave up 9 bases and J gave up 3 bases, with 15 bases separating them. The CDR3 length is 13 residues. The CDR3 DNA is TGTGCCAGTTATGATAAATTACGCTACGAGCAGTACTTC. Its protein product is CASYDKLRYEQYF.

This chain links TRBV12-3 or TRBV12-4 with TRBJ2-6; D tentatively reads TRBD1 or TRBD2 (6 bases each). Trimming shortened V by 7 bases and J by 5 bases, and 24 bases separated the two germline ends. The CDR3 length is 18 residues. CDR3 DNA sequence: TGTGCCAGCACCTTATGGGCCCGGGGGACATTTAGGGCCAACGTCCTGACTTTC. The encoded protein is CASTLWARGTFRANVLTF.

This rearrangement joins TRBV9 to TRBJ1-2; 7 bases map to TRBD1. Germline loops: CDR1 SGDLS, CDR2 YYNGEE. V trimming: 3 bases; J trimming: 5 bases; junction bases outside the gene matches: 10. The CDR3 has 15 residues. This chain's CDR3 is CASSETGSPLYGYTF. The CDR3 DNA reads TGTGCCAGCAGCGAGACAGGGAGCCCCTTGTATGGCTACACCTTC.

The V and J genes are TRBV3-1 and TRBJ2-3, with 8 bases fitting TRBD2. The CDR3 consists of 16 residues. Germline trimming cut 5 bases from V and 3 bases from J; bases unmatched to any gene: 10. The germline gives CDR1 LGHDT, CDR2 YNNKEL (reference sequence). CDR3 sequence reads: CASSYPPGLGTDTQYF. Written as DNA, the CDR3 is TGTGCCAGCAGCTACCCACCGGGACTAGGGACAGATACGCAGTATTTT.

In its sample, this clonotype was seen once. The chain carries TRBV27 and TRBJ1-2, with a possible D match to TRBD1 (5 bases). The V and J ends lost 6 bases and 0 bases respectively, with 20 bases between them. This CDR3 comprises 17 residues. The V gene's germline CDR1 is MNHEY and CDR2 SMNVEV (reference sequence). DNA for the CDR3: TGTGCCAGCAGCCGTTTAGGGGACCTGACAGCTAACTATGGCTACACCTTC. This codes for CASSRLGDLTANYGYTF.

This chain uses TRBV11-2 with TRBJ2-5; 9 bases line up with TRBD1. Germline V lookup: CDR1 SGHAT, CDR2 FQNNGV. Germline trimming cut 3 bases from V and 5 bases from J; bases unmatched to any gene: 7. This CDR3 is 15 amino acids long. The CDR3: CASSFGTGQGETQYF. CDR3 bases: TGTGCCAGCAGCTTCGGGACAGGGCAGGGGGAGACCCAGTACTTC.

The chain combines TRBV7-2 with TRBJ1-1; tentatively, D is TRBD1 (5 bases). Germline CDR1 reads SGHTA; CDR2 reads FQGNSA. This CDR3 has 14 residues. Trimming took off 8 bases at V and 1 base at J, with 14 bases between the two ends. The CDR3 spells CASSRGVRNTEAFF. DNA of the CDR3: TGTGCCAGCTCGAGGGGCGTCCGGAACACTGAAGCTTTCTTT.

This clonotype was detected only once. This chain links TRBV9 with TRBJ2-3; 7 bases align to TRBD1. The CDR3 is made up of 14 amino acids. J was trimmed by 4 bases and V by 4 bases; bases with no gene match: 6. In germline, CDR1 is SGDLS, CDR2 YYNGEE. CDR3 sequence: CASSRGGDPDTQYF. CDR3 coding DNA: TGTGCCAGCAGCCGAGGGGGCGACCCAGATACGCAGTATTTT. The variable domain in full, with the rest retrieved from reference TRBV9 and TRBJ2-3, is DSGVTQTPKHLITATGQRVTLRCSPRSGDLSVYWYQQSLDQGLQFLIQYYNGEERAKGNILERFSAQQFPDLHSELNLSSLELGDSALYFCASSRGGDPDTQYFGPGTRLTVL.

This rearrangement joins TRBV27 to TRBJ2-3, with 9 nucleotides matching TRBD2. The CDR3 runs to 13 residues. The ends lost 8 bases at V and 5 bases at J; junction bases unmatched: 5. CDR1 is MNHEY, CDR2 SMNVEV, per germline (reference sequence). The CDR3 region is CASRSGGQDTQYF. As DNA, the CDR3 is TGTGCCAGCCGTAGCGGGGGACAAGATACGCAGTATTTT.

The chain employs TRBV24-1 and TRBJ2-1; weak D call: TRBD1 (5 bases). Germline V lookup: CDR1 KGHDR, CDR2 SFDVKD. V shed 5 bases and J shed 8 bases, with 12 bases lying between them. CDR3 length: 13 amino acids. In nucleotides, the CDR3 is TGTGCCACCAGTGCAGGGATTCCTGATGAGCAGTTCTTC. As protein: CATSAGIPDEQFF.

The genes are TRBV3-1 and TRBJ2-5; D is undetermined. The CDR3 has 14 amino acids. CDR1 and CDR2 from the germline V gene are LGHDT and YNNKEL (reference sequence). V was clipped by 0 bases and J by 4 bases, with 9 bases between them. The CDR3 protein is CASSQDDWGETQYF. The DNA of the CDR3 is TGTGCCAGCAGCCAAGATGACTGGGGAGAGACCCAGTACTTC.

The gene calls are TRBV20-1 and TRBJ2-1; D may match TRBD1 or TRBD2 (6 bases each). This CDR3 has 17 residues. The ends were cut back, 0 bases at V and 1 base at J, with 16 bases in the middle. Per the germline V gene, CDR1 is DFQATT and CDR2 is SNEGSKA (reference sequence). CDR3 nucleotide sequence: TGCAGTGCTAGAGATTTTGAGGGGGGTAGGTCCTACAATGAGCAGTTCTTC. Protein: CSARDFEGGRSYNEQFF.

The CDR3 here is CSAHRDSPLHF. The CDR3 bases are TGCAGTGCTCACAGGGATTCACCCCTCCACTTT. The chain carries TRBV20-1 and TRBJ1-6, with D perhaps TRBD1 (6 bases). Trimming cost V 5 bases and J 8 bases, with 7 bases left between them. Looked up from germline, CDR1 is DFQATT and CDR2 is SNEGSKA (reference sequence). This CDR3 is 11 amino acids long.

The chain has TRBV29-1 and TRBJ2-2; D is possibly TRBD1 (6 bases). The length of the CDR3 is 14 residues. Germline V gene sequence: CDR1 SQVTM, CDR2 ANQGSEA. Between the trimmed V and J ends, which lost 6 bases and 4 bases, there was a span of 15 bases. The CDR3 nucleotides are TGCAGCGTCAGGCAGGGGTCGGGCACCGGGGAGCTGTTTTTT. As protein: CSVRQGSGTGELFF.

The chain joins TRBV9 to TRBJ1-4; D is unresolved. CDR3 length equals 15 residues. Trimming removed 4 bases from V and 0 bases from J, with 10 bases in between. Germline CDR1 SGDLS, CDR2 YYNGEE. CDR3 loop: CASSFSGATNEKLFF. CDR3 nucleotides: TGTGCCAGCAGCTTCTCAGGCGCAACTAATGAAAAACTGTTTTTT.

This clonotype appeared a single time. V gene TRBV12-3 or TRBV12-4 combines with J gene TRBJ2-7; D is perhaps TRBD1 (5 bases). V lost 1 base, J lost 2 bases, and 6 bases lay in between. This CDR3 spans 13 amino acids. CDR3 DNA sequence: TGTGCCAGCAGTTTAGGGACACCCTACGAGCAGTACTTC. Its protein is CASSLGTPYEQYF.

This chain joins TRBV4-2 and TRBJ2-6; 8 nucleotides line up with TRBD1. Trimming removed 0 bases from V and 0 bases from J; junction bases left unmatched: 10. The CDR3 totals 20 residues. CDR1 is LGHNA, CDR2 YNFKEQ, per germline. Here the CDR3 reads CASSQDEGDRIFSGANVLTF. The CDR3 DNA is TGTGCCAGCAGCCAAGATGAGGGGGACAGGATCTTCTCTGGGGCCAACGTCCTGACTTTC.

The CDR3 spells CSARDRGQGGYEQYF. The CDR3 DNA reads TGCAGTGCTAGAGATCGAGGGCAGGGCGGCTACGAGCAGTACTTC. The gene calls are TRBV20-1 and TRBJ2-7; tentatively, D is TRBD1 or TRBD2 (5 bases each). Germline lookup yields CDR1 DFQATT and CDR2 SNEGSKA (reference sequence). The V end lost 0 bases, the J end lost 3 bases, and 15 bases lay between the germline ends. This CDR3 comprises 15 residues.

J is TRBJ1-2 and V is TRBV5-1, with D possibly being TRBD1 (5 bases). The CDR3 loop spans 18 amino acids. Deletions cut 2 bases from V and 0 bases from J, with 20 bases between. Germline-derived CDR1 and CDR2 are SGHRS and YFSETQ. The CDR3 region is CASSFRGLTTGANYGYTF. CDR3 nucleotides: TGCGCCAGCAGCTTTAGGGGATTAACAACTGGAGCTAACTATGGCTACACCTTC. Supplemented by reference TRBV5-1 and TRBJ1-2, the full variable domain reads KAGVTQTPRYLIKTRGQQVTLSCSPISGHRSVSWYQQTPGQGLQFLFEYFSETQRNKGNFPGRFSGRQFSNSRSEMNVSTLELGDSALYLCASSFRGLTTGANYGYTFGSGTRLTVV.

This clonotype was seen just once. J is TRBJ2-7 and V is TRBV27; D is uncertain. The CDR3 has 13 residues. The V and J ends lost 2 bases and 6 bases respectively, with 11 bases between them. Germline CDR1 reads MNHEY; CDR2 reads SMNVEV (reference sequence). The CDR3 protein is CASSLGVPGEQYF. CDR3 bases: TGTGCCAGCAGTTTAGGGGTTCCAGGCGAGCAGTACTTC.

This clonotype was found a few times. The chain combines TRBV5-4 with TRBJ2-2; tentative D call: TRBD2 (6 bases). Trimming took off 0 bases at V and 2 bases at J, with 11 bases between the two ends. The CDR3 runs to 16 residues. The germline CDR1 and CDR2 sequences are SGHNT and YYREEE (reference sequence). CDR3 sequence (DNA): TGTGCCAGCAGCTTGGCCCCCGGGGGAAACACCGGGGAGCTGTTTTTT. Residues: CASSLAPGGNTGELFF.

The rearrangement uses TRBV7-9 and TRBJ2-7; 7 nucleotides line up with TRBD1. This CDR3 is 13 amino acids long. Trimming cost V 5 bases and J 5 bases; bases outside gene matches: 6. From germline, CDR1 is SEHNR and CDR2 FQNEAQ (reference sequence). The CDR3 coding sequence is TGTGCCAGCAGCCCCCCTACAGGGGACGAGCAGTACTTC. It specifies CASSPPTGDEQYF.

The genes are TRBV20-1 and TRBJ1-1; tentatively, D is TRBD1 (5 bases). V dropped 2 bases and J dropped 0 bases, with 13 bases sitting between them. CDR3 length: 15 amino acids. Germline-derived CDR1 and CDR2 are DFQATT and SNEGSKA (reference sequence). The CDR3: CSARLGGSMNTEAFF. The CDR3 region has the DNA TGCAGTGCTAGACTGGGGGGGAGCATGAACACTGAAGCTTTCTTT.

V is TRBV20-1 and J is TRBJ1-2, with D tentatively TRBD1 (5 bases). The germline V gene has CDR1 DFQATT and CDR2 SNEGSKA (reference sequence). V was clipped by 7 bases and J by 4 bases, with 13 bases between them. The CDR3 is 12 amino acids. This chain's CDR3 is CSVGRVGYGYTF. Written as DNA, the CDR3 is TGCAGTGTCGGCAGGGTCGGCTATGGCTACACCTTC.

The CDR3, as DNA: TGCGCCACCCGCCTTATTGGGGGAAAGAACTATGGCTACACCTTC. As protein: CATRLIGGKNYGYTF. V and J are TRBV4-1 and TRBJ1-2, with a weak D call TRBD1 (5 bases). The ends were cut back, 10 bases at V and 2 bases at J, with 20 bases in the middle. Germline-derived CDR1 and CDR2 are MGHRA and YSYEKL. This CDR3 is 15 amino acids long.

This sequence joins TRBV9 and TRBJ1-6; D may be TRBD1 (6 bases). V shed 6 bases and J shed 6 bases, with 13 bases lying between them. The germline V gene encodes CDR1 SGDLS and CDR2 YYNGEE. The CDR3 extends over 14 amino acids. The CDR3 is CASNAGASNSPLHF. The DNA for the CDR3 is TGTGCCAGCAATGCGGGGGCGAGTAATTCACCCCTCCACTTT.